This T cell receptor beta chain was identified in a study of vaccination and CD4 T cells after COVID-19. Study-wide background: PCR on nasal swabs identified SARS-CoV-2 in convalescent patients, of whom 9 or 10 were mild and one severe. The study drew post-COVID samples a median approximately 100 days after diagnosis (range 35 to 161). Overlapping spike peptides of SARS-CoV-2, HCoV-NL63, HCoV-OC43 and HCoV-229E were used, and cells were stimulated with them.

Cultured CD4+ T cell DNA was sequenced using the Oncomine TCR Beta short-read assay. TCRdb reprocessed the PCR reads with MiXCR, giving one entry per CDR3 protein. The sample shows around 10,000 distinct CDR3 sequences, more than 55% of them seen only once. Noted treatment: approximately nine-day PBMC culture with coronavirus spike peptide pools or control peptides (ViraFEST assay). CDR1 and CDR2 from the germline V gene are DFQATT and SNEGSKA (reference sequence). This CDR3 has 15 amino acids. V lost 0 bases to trimming and J lost 1 base; unmatched junction nucleotides: 3. For this clonotype: Its antigen is not identified.

This sequence originates from a human donor who had recovered from COVID-19. The rearrangement joins TRBV20-1 to TRBJ2-5, with 9 bases that match TRBD2. Source material: CD4+ T cells from blood, cultured in vitro. CDR3 DNA sequence: TGCAGTGCTAGAGATACGCGGGAGGGCCAAGAGACCCAGTACTTC. It translates to CSARDTREGQETQYF.